The 13 T cell receptor beta chains in this list originate from one sample, sequenced in a study of T-cell memory formation after mild COVID-19. MiXCR, run by TCRdb on the 5' RACE reads, gives a single entry per CDR3 protein. The sample yields roughly 300,000 distinct CDR3 sequences, around 8% seen once. Sequenced input: PBMCs or a T cell subset sorted from them (not recorded which). These receptors were taken from a young man who had mild COVID-19 (a few samples of this study predate the infection). Cell type and time point are not known.

This clonotype was counted ten times or more. The chain joins TRBV5-1 to TRBJ2-3, with TRBD2 matching 13 bases. The CDR3 spans 16 residues. Looked up from germline, CDR1 is SGHRS and CDR2 is YFSETQ. The J segment lost 5 bases and the V segment lost 3 bases, leaving 6 bases of the junction unmatched. The CDR3 DNA is TGCGCCAGCAGCTCCCGGACTAGCGGGGGTATAGATACGCAGTATTTT. It encodes CASSSRTSGGIDTQYF. The variable domain in full, completed from reference TRBV5-1 and TRBJ2-3, reads KAGVTQTPRYLIKTRGQQVTLSCSPISGHRSVSWYQQTPGQGLQFLFEYFSETQRNKGNFPGRFSGRQFSNSRSEMNVSTLELGDSALYLCASSSRTSGGIDTQYFGPGTRLTVL.

The chain combines TRBV7-2 with TRBJ2-1; TRBD1 or TRBD2 may be the D gene (7 bases each). CDR1 is SGHTA, CDR2 FQGNSA, per germline. The CDR3 loop spans 14 amino acids. V lost 6 bases and J 7 bases, leaving 16 bases between the germline ends. CDR3 sequence (DNA): TGTGCCAGCAGTTCCAGGGGGGGTACGAATGAGCAGTTCTTC. Translated: CASSSRGGTNEQFF.

The gene calls are TRBV11-2 and TRBJ2-3, with 9 bases that match TRBD2. Losses at the gene ends were 2 bases for V and 0 bases for J; bases not matched to a gene: 6. Germline assignment: CDR1 SGHAT and CDR2 FQNNGV. The CDR3 consists of 17 residues. CDR3 region: CASSLFSRGGSTDTQYF. The DNA of the CDR3 is TGTGCCAGCAGCTTATTCTCGCGGGGGGGTAGCACAGATACGCAGTATTTT.

This chain uses TRBV4-3 with TRBJ2-5, with 7 bases aligning to TRBD2. The CDR3 has 15 residues. V shed 1 base, J shed 2 bases, and the junction held 4 bases outside the gene matches. Germline values: CDR1 LGHNA, CDR2 YSLEER. CDR3 sequence reads: CASSQAGLNQETQYF. CDR3 sequence (DNA): TGCGCCAGCAGCCAAGCGGGACTAAATCAAGAGACCCAGTACTTC.

The V and J genes are TRBV4-1 and TRBJ1-5; tentative D call: TRBD1 (5 bases). The CDR3 has 15 residues. The ends were cut back, 8 bases at V and 9 bases at J, with 23 bases in the middle. CDR1 MGHRA and CDR2 YSYEKL come from the germline V gene. The CDR3 DNA is TGCGCCAGCCGAGGGCAGGGTCCCGGAGTTCGGCCCCAGCATTTT. Translated, it gives CASRGQGPGVRPQHF.

This clonotype was picked up a small number of times. This rearrangement joins TRBV5-5 to TRBJ2-2; TRBD1 might be the D (5 bases). Germline CDR1 is SGHKS and CDR2 is YYEKEE (reference sequence). CDR3 length equals 16 residues. V lost 1 base and J lost 0, with 10 bases in between. The CDR3 here is CASSLQWGSNTGELFF. The CDR3 DNA follows: TGTGCCAGCAGCTTGCAATGGGGCTCGAACACCGGGGAGCTGTTTTTT. Supplemented by reference TRBV5-5 and TRBJ2-2, the full variable domain reads DAGVTQSPTHLIKTRGQQVTLRCSPISGHKSVSWYQQVLGQGPQFIFQYYEKEERGRGNFPDRFSARQFPNYSSELNVNALLLGDSALYLCASSLQWGSNTGELFFGEGSRLTVL.

The chain uses TRBV4-3 and TRBJ1-5; D remains unclear. CDR1 and CDR2 (germline): LGHNA, YSLEER. Trimming left V 0 bases short and J 6 bases short, with 6 bases between. CDR3 length: 13 amino acids. The DNA of the CDR3 is TGCGCCAGCAGCCAAGATTGGGGTCAGCCCCAGCATTTT. It specifies CASSQDWGQPQHF.

There are many counts of this clonotype. This chain uses TRBV5-1 with TRBJ2-3; tentatively, D is TRBD1 (6 bases). V dropped 0 bases and J dropped 4 bases, with 9 bases sitting between them. CDR3 size: 14 residues. CDR1 is SGHRS and CDR2 is YFSETQ in the germline V gene. The CDR3 spells CASSLVGAPDTQYF. Here the CDR3 DNA reads TGCGCCAGCAGCTTGGTGGGGGCCCCAGATACGCAGTATTTT.

This clonotype was recorded at least ten times. The chain joins TRBV7-6 to TRBJ2-3; D gene unclear. This CDR3 comprises 14 residues. V dropped 1 base and J dropped 4 bases, with 9 bases sitting between them. Germline V CDR1 and CDR2: SGHVS, FNYEAQ. This CDR3 is CASSLDATADTQYF. The CDR3, as DNA: TGTGCCAGCAGCTTAGACGCGACGGCAGATACGCAGTATTTT.

This clonotype was seen at least ten times. The V and J genes are TRBV11-2 and TRBJ2-5; D perhaps matches TRBD1 (8 bases). Trimming cost V 8 bases and J 5 bases, with 21 bases left between them. The CDR3 extends over 15 amino acids. From germline, CDR1 is SGHAT and CDR2 FQNNGV. In DNA, the CDR3 is TGTGCCAGCTCCCTCAGGGGGCGGGGAGGGGAGACCCAGTACTTC. Translated: CASSLRGRGGETQYF.

This clonotype turned up a few times. J is TRBJ2-1 and V is TRBV20-1, with 9 nucleotides matching TRBD1. With 5 bases clipped from V and 7 bases from J, the junction kept 6 bases outside the gene matches. The CDR3 covers 13 residues. CDR1 is DFQATT, CDR2 SNEGSKA, per germline (reference sequence). CDR3 in DNA: TGCAGTGCTCCGGGGACAGGGAGGAATGAGCAGTTCTTC. It codes for CSAPGTGRNEQFF.

Points on this clonotype: A read error may be the cause here, since a much bigger clone is one base away. The chain uses TRBV6-1 and TRBJ2-5, with TRBD1 identical over 7 bases. The CDR3 consists of 17 residues. CDR1 is MNHNS and CDR2 is SASEGT in the germline V gene. V shed 5 bases and J 4 bases; nucleotides not matched to a gene: 16. CDR3 in DNA: TGTGCCAGCAGTCGAGCGACGGGACAGTGCTTTAGAGAGACCCAGTACTTC. Its translation is CASSRATGQCFRETQYF.

There are many counts of this clonotype. The chain links TRBV25-1 to TRBJ2-1; possible D gene TRBD2, 5 bases. V lost 2 bases to trimming and J lost 2 bases, with 7 bases between them. The CDR3 is made up of 14 amino acids. CDR1 and CDR2 (germline): MGHDK, SYGVNS. The CDR3 DNA follows: TGTGCCAGCAGTGAACACGGGGCCTACAATGAGCAGTTCTTC. It specifies CASSEHGAYNEQFF.